Each of the 8 T cell receptor beta chains below was sequenced from the same sample in a study of blood T cell repertoires in COVID-19. Some clones are missing from TCRdb's copy, which holds only in-frame ones; the method was immunoSEQ multiplex PCR. Among roughly 53,000 clones listed, 85% to 90% were seen once. Sequencing was done on a sample of peripheral blood. The receptors originated from a man in his forties or fifties with active COVID-19.

The J gene is TRBJ2-5, the V gene TRBV5-1; 7 nucleotides match TRBD2. The length of the CDR3 is 14 residues. J was trimmed by 6 bases and V by 1 base; bases with no gene match: 6. CDR1 SGHRS and CDR2 YFSETQ come from the germline V gene. In nucleotides, the CDR3 is TGCGCCAGCAGCTTGATCGGGAGCGGGAAGACCCAGTACTTC. Translation gives CASSLIGSGKTQYF.

This CDR3 is CASTPGQGNTEAFF. The CDR3 DNA is TGTGCCAGCACTCCCGGACAGGGGAACACTGAAGCTTTCTTT. The chain carries TRBV27 and TRBJ1-1; 8 bases match TRBD1. CDR1 and CDR2 from the germline V gene are MNHEY and SMNVEV (reference sequence). The CDR3 sequence is 14 residues long. The trim removed 7 bases at V and 1 base at J, leaving 5 bases unmatched.

This sequence joins TRBV6-4 and TRBJ1-2; TRBD1 aligns across 8 bases. The V gene's germline CDR1 is MRHNA and CDR2 SNTAGT. The CDR3 totals 14 residues. Germline trimming cut 8 bases from V and 4 bases from J; bases unmatched to any gene: 9. The CDR3, as DNA: TGTGCCAGCTCTCCGACAGGGGATGCCTATGGCTACACCTTC. Its protein is CASSPTGDAYGYTF.

V and J are TRBV11-2 and TRBJ2-7; 9 bases align to TRBD2. Trimming at V came to 2 bases and at J to 2 bases, leaving 7 bases not matched to a gene. Germline values: CDR1 SGHAT, CDR2 FQNNGV. This CDR3 has 16 residues. CDR3 region: CASSLLAGVGTYEQYF. CDR3 nucleotides: TGTGCCAGCAGCTTATTAGCGGGAGTTGGTACCTACGAGCAGTACTTC.

This chain connects TRBV20-1 to TRBJ2-7, with D possibly TRBD1 on 5 matching bases. Germline V gives CDR1 DFQATT, CDR2 SNEGSKA (reference sequence). V dropped 5 bases and J dropped 1 base, with 6 bases sitting between them. The CDR3 spans 11 residues. The CDR3 nucleotides read TGCAGTGCTGACAGATCCTACGAGCAGTACTTC. It yields the protein CSADRSYEQYF.

The chain links TRBV25-1 to TRBJ2-3; D remains ambiguous. V lost 1 base to trimming and J lost 1 base, with 6 bases between them. Germline V lookup: CDR1 MGHDK, CDR2 SYGVNS. The CDR3 sequence is 14 residues long. The DNA of the CDR3 is TGTGCCAGCAGTGAATCTGGAGGCACAGATACGCAGTATTTT. Translated, it gives CASSESGGTDTQYF. The full variable domain, completed using reference TRBV25-1 and TRBJ2-3, is EADIYQTPRYLVIGTGKKITLECSQTMGHDKMYWYQQDPGMELHLIHYSYGVNSTEKGDLSSESTVSRIRTEHFPLTLESARPSHTSQYLCASSESGGTDTQYFGPGTRLTVL.

This chain uses TRBV2 with TRBJ2-1; 8 bases match TRBD2. The CDR3 contains 15 residues. Germline CDR1 SNHLY, CDR2 FYNNEI. The J segment lost 5 bases and the V segment lost 4 bases, leaving 7 bases of the junction unmatched. The CDR3 protein is CASSGFSGDNNEQFF. In nucleotides, the CDR3 is TGTGCCAGCAGTGGTTTTAGCGGGGATAACAATGAGCAGTTCTTC.

The chain recombines TRBV28 with TRBJ2-7; 11 bases match TRBD2. CDR3 size: 13 residues. V shed 9 bases and J 5 bases; nucleotides not matched to a gene: 6. Germline assignment: CDR1 MDHEN and CDR2 SYDVKM. The CDR3 coding sequence is TGTGCCAGTAGACTAGCGGGAATGGACGAGCAGTACTTC. It encodes CASRLAGMDEQYF.